The source of this T cell receptor beta chain is a study of T cell responses to AZD1222 COVID-19 vaccine. Overall study results and limits: There were mostly white British donors and more females than males, and clonal diversity was possibly underestimated.

The method was immunoSEQ multiplex PCR; TCRdb's version includes in-frame clones alone and lacks a portion of them. Here the sample spans approximately 100,000 clones, roughly 86% being singletons. A note on this clone: Its antigen is undetermined.

Sample: peripheral blood, taken 28 days after the second dose of the MenACWY control vaccine. This clonotype was sampled from an adult who received the MenACWY meningococcal vaccine as a control.

The CDR3 nucleotides are TGCGCCAGCAGCTTGGGCGGTTCCTCCTACAATGAGCAGTTCTTC. It specifies CASSLGGSSYNEQFF. The chain has TRBV5-1 and TRBJ2-1; no firm D call. The ends were cut back, 0 bases at V and 0 bases at J, with 7 bases in the middle. This CDR3 comprises 15 residues. From germline, CDR1 is SGHRS and CDR2 YFSETQ.